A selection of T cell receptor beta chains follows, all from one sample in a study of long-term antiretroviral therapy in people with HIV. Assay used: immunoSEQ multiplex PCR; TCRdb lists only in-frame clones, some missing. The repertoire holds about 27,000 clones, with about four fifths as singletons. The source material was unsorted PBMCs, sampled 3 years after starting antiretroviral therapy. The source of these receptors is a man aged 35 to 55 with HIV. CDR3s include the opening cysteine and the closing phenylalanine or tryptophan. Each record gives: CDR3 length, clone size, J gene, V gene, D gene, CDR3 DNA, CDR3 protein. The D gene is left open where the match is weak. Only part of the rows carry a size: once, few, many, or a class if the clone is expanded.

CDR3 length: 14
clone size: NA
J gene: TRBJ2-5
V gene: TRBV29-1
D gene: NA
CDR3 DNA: TGCAGCGTCCGAAAGGACGGCCCTGATGGGGCCCAGTACTTC
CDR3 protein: CSVRKDGPDGAQYF

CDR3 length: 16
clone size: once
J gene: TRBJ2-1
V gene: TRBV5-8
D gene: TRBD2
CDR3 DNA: TGTGCCAGCAGCTTAGGGACTAGCGGGATCTACAATGAGCAGTTCTTC
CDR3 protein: CASSLGTSGIYNEQFF

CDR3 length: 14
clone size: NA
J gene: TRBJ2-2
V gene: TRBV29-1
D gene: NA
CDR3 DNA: TGCAGCGTTGTCCTCTCCGGGATCTCCGGGGAGCTGTTTTTT
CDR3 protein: CSVVLSGISGELFF

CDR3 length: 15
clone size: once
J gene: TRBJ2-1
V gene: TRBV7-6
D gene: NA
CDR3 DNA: TGTGCCAGCAGCGTGACCGGGACACCGGGGGATGAGCAGTTCTTC
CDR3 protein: CASSVTGTPGDEQFF

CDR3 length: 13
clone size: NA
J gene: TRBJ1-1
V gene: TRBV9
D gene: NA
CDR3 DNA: TGTGCCAGCAGCCCTATGAGGGGCACTGAAGCTTTCTTT
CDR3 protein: CASSPMRGTEAFF

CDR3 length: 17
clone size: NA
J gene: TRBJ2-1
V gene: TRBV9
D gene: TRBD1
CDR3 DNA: TGTGCCAGCAGAGCCATGACGGGACAGGGGGACTACAATGAGCAGTTCTTC
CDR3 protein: CASRAMTGQGDYNEQFF

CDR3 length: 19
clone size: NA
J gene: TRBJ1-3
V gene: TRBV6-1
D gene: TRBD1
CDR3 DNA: TGTGCCAGCAGTGGGAGGACAGGGGACTCGAGGGGGACTGGAAACACCATATATTTT
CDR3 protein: CASSGRTGDSRGTGNTIYF

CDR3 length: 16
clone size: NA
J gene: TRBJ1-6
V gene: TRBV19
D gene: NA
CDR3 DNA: TGTGCCAGTAGTATCGCCGGGGCCAGCTATAATTCACCCCTCCACTTT
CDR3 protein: CASSIAGASYNSPLHF

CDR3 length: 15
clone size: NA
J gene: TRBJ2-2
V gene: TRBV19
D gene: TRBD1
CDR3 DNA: TGTGCCAGTAGTCGGCGACAGGGGAGACCCGGGGAGCTGTTTTTT
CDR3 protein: CASSRRQGRPGELFF

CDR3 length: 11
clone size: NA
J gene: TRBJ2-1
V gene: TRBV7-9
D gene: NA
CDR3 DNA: TGTGCCAGCAGCCCAGTTTATGAGCAGTTCTTC
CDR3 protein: CASSPVYEQFF

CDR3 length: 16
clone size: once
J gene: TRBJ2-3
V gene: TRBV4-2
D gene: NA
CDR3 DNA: TGTGCCAGCAGCCAAGAAATTGGTAGTTTCACAGATACGCAGTATTTT
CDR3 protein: CASSQEIGSFTDTQYF